A selection of T cell receptor beta chains follows, all from one sample in a study of OX40 agonist ivuxolimab in advanced cancers. Sequenced by immunoSEQ multiplex PCR; TCRdb stores in-frame clones only, minus some. The table includes 80,000 to 100,000 clones, about 85% detected once. The sample was CD4+ or CD8+ T cells sorted from blood, taken in a trial of the OX40 agonist ivuxolimab. The receptors originated from an adult with an advanced solid tumor such as melanoma, head and neck, liver or kidney cancer. CDR3s leave out the opening cysteine and the closing phenylalanine or tryptophan. D genes are given only for firm matches. A row's size may be missing; if present it is once, few, many or a size class.

v_call d_call clone_size cdr3_aa
TRBV7-2 TRBD2 - ASSSRRASGREKETQY
TRBV28 TRBD2 few ASRPGGLATYEQY
TRBV7-9 TRBD1 - ASSSVTGANQPQH
TRBV28 TRBD2 - ASSRSGRANEQY
TRBV18 TRBD2 - ASSPPSGRAENEQF
TRBV19 TRBD1 - ASTPDRGRGPQH
TRBV5-4 - once ASSFSGSTDTQY
TRBV6-1 TRBD2 - ASTRQERETETQY
TRBV9 - - ASSPTSGFTDTQY
TRBV18 - - ASSRQDSGANVLT
TRBV18 - - ASSPAVAYEQY
TRBV5-5 - few ASSFGRNQPQH
TRBV7-8 - - ASSLQRYSYEQY
TRBV18 TRBD1 - ASSPGTGEEAF
TRBV7-3 - - ASSLNGGTGELF
TRBV19 TRBD2 once ASIGLAGLNTGELF
TRBV5-4 - - ASSPDSSGNTIY
TRBV6-5 - many ASSLQGLSQAETQY
TRBV7-9 - - ASSLGSSPGYT
TRBV6-5 - - ASRPGTLNEKLF
TRBV11-1 - once ASSLGEYTEAF
TRBV7-6 - - ASSLMGNQPQH
TRBV27 TRBD2 - ASSTTSGSFNEQF
TRBV5-4 TRBD2 - ASSFSGSGETQY
TRBV18 - - ASSPQGGPGDRLF
TRBV28 TRBD1 - ASSFQPGTVHSNQPQH
TRBV11-2 TRBD2 - ASSPWTSGNKGGEQF
TRBV2 - few ASRGQLNTEAF
TRBV7-2 - - ASSLRDGDTQY
TRBV6-5 - - ASSYSQGVLGYT
TRBV6-1 - once ASSEGAGTEKLF
TRBV4-2 - - ASSQDGYSHYEQY
TRBV6-6 TRBD2 - ASSYGLAGGQETQY
TRBV6-5 - once ASSYSAQNYGYT
TRBV6-1 - - ASASGERTYNEQF
TRBV4-2 - - ASSQDLGPTDEQF
TRBV7-9 - - ASSPDNSWDTQY
TRBV4-1 TRBD2 - ASSQSIAGSTDTQY
TRBV5-4 - - ASSPRDGEGYGYT
TRBV11-3 TRBD2 - ASSPRTSSYNEQF
TRBV6-1 - - ASSEIGRGGNTIY
TRBV7-7 - - ASSLLLWQGYT
TRBV28 - - ASSWGTVNTGELF
TRBV28 TRBD1 - ASSLEGARGYT
TRBV11-3 TRBD2 - ASSLGAGEDTQY
TRBV30 - few AWGRQGEKLF
TRBV7-2 TRBD1 - ASSGQGGTEAF
TRBV30 - - AWRQGIGGWTEAF
TRBV19 - - ASSPPLSGSNNEQF
TRBV6-5 - - ASSYYEEDEQY
TRBV28 - - ASEVGEKLF
TRBV29-1 - once SVSHITDTQY
TRBV29-1 - - SVEYSSSGQY
TRBV7-5 - - ARSAYGRGVGTQY